Listed below are T cell receptor beta chains from one sample, sequenced in a study of shared clonotypes between healthy human individuals. Repertoires were generated with immunoSEQ multiplex PCR, while TCRdb's copy carries only in-frame clones and drops some. Among 1.6 million or so clones listed, approximately 98.5% were seen once. Sequencing used naive CD4+ T cells sorted from blood. These receptors were obtained from a man in his thirties or forties in good health. Both conserved end residues are part of each CDR3. A D gene is named only where the DNA matches it firmly. Clone size, where shown, is once, few, many, or a class for clones that have expanded.

cdr3_length	v_call	clone_size	j_call	d_call	cdr3_nt	cdr3_aa
18	TRBV14	-	TRBJ2-7	TRBD1	TGTGCCAGCAGCCAAGAGGGGGACCGACAGGGGAGGATCTACGAGCAGTACTTC	CASSQEGDRQGRIYEQYF
15	TRBV28	-	TRBJ2-1	-	TGTGCCAGCAAGGACAGCAAGAACAACTACAATGAGCAGTTCTTC	CASKDSKNNYNEQFF
16	TRBV9	-	TRBJ1-4	-	TGTGCCAGCAGTAACCTCGACAGTTTTACTAATGAAAAACTGTTTTTT	CASSNLDSFTNEKLFF
17	TRBV28	-	TRBJ2-1	TRBD1	TGTGCCAGCAGCCCTCCACGACAGGGGGCTTTCTACAATGAGCAGTTCTTC	CASSPPRQGAFYNEQFF
15	TRBV9	-	TRBJ2-7	TRBD1	TGTGCCAGCAGCCCCCGAGGGACAGGGGATTACGAGCAGTACTTC	CASSPRGTGDYEQYF
13	TRBV6-5	-	TRBJ2-5	-	TGTGCCACCGAACGGAGGGCCGGGGAGACCCAGTACTTC	CATERRAGETQYF
16	TRBV5-5	-	TRBJ1-4	-	TGTGCCAGCAGCTTACAGGGAACTGCAACTAATGAAAAACTGTTTTTT	CASSLQGTATNEKLFF
14	TRBV11-2	-	TRBJ2-7	TRBD2	TGTGCCAGCAGCTCGGGACTAGCCTGGTACGAGCAGTACTTC	CASSSGLAWYEQYF
15	TRBV5-4	-	TRBJ1-3	TRBD1	TGTGCCAGCAGCTTGTCAGGGGGCTTTGGAAACACCATATATTTT	CASSLSGGFGNTIYF
15	TRBV19	once	TRBJ2-7	-	TGTGCCAGTAGTAAAGGCACCAGCGCATCCTACGAGCAGTACTTC	CASSKGTSASYEQYF
13	TRBV6-5	-	TRBJ1-5	-	TGTGCCAGCAGTCTGACCGGAGATCAGCCCCAGCATTTT	CASSLTGDQPQHF
13	TRBV15	-	TRBJ1-1	-	TGTGCCACCAGCAGAGACAGCCACACTGAAGCTTTCTTT	CATSRDSHTEAFF
17	TRBV4-2	-	TRBJ1-3	-	TGTGCCAGCAGCCAAGATTGGGGGAGCTGGCCTGGAAACACCATATATTTT	CASSQDWGSWPGNTIYF
14	TRBV5-1	-	TRBJ2-1	-	TGCGCCAGCAGCTTATCTAGCCGATACAATGAGCAGTTCTTC	CASSLSSRYNEQFF
13	TRBV18	-	TRBJ1-1	-	TGTGCCAGCTCACAGGGGCTGAACACTGAAGCTTTCTTT	CASSQGLNTEAFF
17	TRBV9	-	TRBJ1-2	TRBD1	TGTGCCAGCAGCGTAGATGGTAGGGGGACAGCTAACTATGGCTACACCTTC	CASSVDGRGTANYGYTF
16	TRBV4-3	-	TRBJ2-1	TRBD2	TGCGCCAGCAGCCAAGATTCGGGCGGGAGAGCCTTCGAGCAGTTCTTC	CASSQDSGGRAFEQFF
16	TRBV11-2	-	TRBJ2-1	TRBD1	TGTGCCAGCAGCTTAGGGACAGGGGCGTGGATGGATGAGCAGTTCTTC	CASSLGTGAWMDEQFF
16	TRBV28	-	TRBJ2-6	-	TGTGCCAGCAGTTTCGAGGCGACGACTGGGGCCAACGTCCTGACTTTC	CASSFEATTGANVLTF
19	TRBV7-9	-	TRBJ1-1	TRBD1	TGTGCCAGCAGCGGACAAAGACAGGGGCGAATGAAGATGAACACTGAAGCTTTCTTT	CASSGQRQGRMKMNTEAFF
17	TRBV7-3	-	TRBJ1-1	TRBD1	TGTGCCAGCAGCATGAGACCGACAGGGACGTCGCACACTGAAGCTTTCTTT	CASSMRPTGTSHTEAFF
15	TRBV5-4	-	TRBJ1-1	-	TGTGCCAGCAGCTTGTGGGAGAGGACTAACACTGAAGCTTTCTTT	CASSLWERTNTEAFF
14	TRBV5-1	-	TRBJ2-1	-	TGCGCCAGCAGCTTGGCACAGGGTTTCAATGAGCAGTTCTTC	CASSLAQGFNEQFF
15	TRBV9	once	TRBJ2-2	-	TGTGCCAGCAGCGTGGGGGTACCGAACACCGGGGAGCTGTTTTTT	CASSVGVPNTGELFF
14	TRBV6-5	-	TRBJ2-5	-	TGTGCCAGCAGTTACTCGATGCTTAGGGAGACCCAGTACTTC	CASSYSMLRETQYF
15	TRBV5-1	few	TRBJ2-2	-	TGCGCCAGCATGCTTGGGCGGGCGAACACCGGGGAGCTGTTTTTT	CASMLGRANTGELFF
15	TRBV11-2	once	TRBJ2-2	-	TGTGCCAGCAGCTCGAGTCACGGAAGGTTCGGGGAGCTGTTTTTT	CASSSSHGRFGELFF
17	TRBV4-1	-	TRBJ1-5	TRBD1	TGCGCCAGCAGCCCGGAAGGGGGACAGCGTAGCAATCAGCCCCAGCATTTT	CASSPEGGQRSNQPQHF
20	TRBV4-1	-	TRBJ1-1	TRBD1	TGCGCCAGCAGCCATTCCCTGATCGGGACAGGGCAAAATACTAACACTGAAGCTTTCTTT	CASSHSLIGTGQNTNTEAFF
17	TRBV5-1	-	TRBJ2-2	-	TGCGCCAGCAGCACTTTACCCTCGGGCCCAAACACCGGGGAGCTGTTTTTT	CASSTLPSGPNTGELFF